Listed here are 2 T cell receptor beta chains from one sample, sequenced in a study of T-cell reconstitution after alpha-beta-depleted transplantation in children. Unique molecular identifiers were incorporated into the prepared TCRbeta library. TCRdb processed the PCR reads anew with MiXCR; each CDR3 protein has one entry. This table holds roughly 610,000 distinct CDR3 sequences, more than 9% found once. The sample here was PBMCs from the stem cell graft donor, taken from the stem cell graft. The receptors come from a human donor who donated a stem cell graft to a child with acute myeloid leukemia.

This clonotype was counted only a few times. CDR3 sequence (DNA): TGTGCCAGCAGTTTACTTCCAGGGGCAGGGGAGACCCAGTACTTC. Its translation is CASSLLPGAGETQYF. The chain has TRBV28 and TRBJ2-5; D possibly corresponds to TRBD1 (6 bases). CDR1 and CDR2 (germline): MDHEN, SYDVKM. The length of the CDR3 is 15 residues. V was pared by 2 bases and J by 5 bases, with 15 bases between.

This clonotype showed up many times. The rearrangement uses TRBV15 and TRBJ2-1; TRBD1 is a possible D gene (6 bases). The CDR3 totals 13 residues. Between the trimmed V and J ends, which lost 11 bases and 5 bases, there was a span of 16 bases. Per the germline V gene, CDR1 is LNHNV and CDR2 is YYDKDF (reference sequence). CDR3 sequence reads: CASGLGANNEQFF. DNA of the CDR3: TGTGCCTCGGGGCTGGGGGCGAACAATGAGCAGTTCTTC.